This note documents a single TCR beta chain sequence. The antigen is undetermined. Looked up from germline, CDR1 is LGHNA and CDR2 is YNFKEQ. Trimming removed 2 bases from V and 4 bases from J, with 7 bases in between. The CDR3 spans 13 residues. Repertoires were generated with immunoSEQ multiplex PCR, while TCRdb's copy carries only in-frame clones and drops some. Here the sample spans about 140,000 clones, under 95% being singletons. This sample was included in a study of T cell responses to AZD1222 COVID-19 vaccine. General study findings and limits: Variant regions that are unmutated are reportedly the target of nearly half of spike-specific TCRs. None of the repertoires were sampled until the peak T cell response had passed. Spike-specific TCR breadth and depth went up after people got two AZD1222 doses.

The V call is TRBV4-2, the J call TRBJ2-3; D may be TRBD1 or TRBD2 (5 bases each). This receptor was obtained from an adult in good health. The starting material was peripheral blood, obtained on day 0 of AZD1222 vaccination. CDR3 nucleotide sequence: TGTGCCAGCAGCCAACGAGGGGCAGATACGCAGTATTTT. Residues: CASSQRGADTQYF.